The text below deals with one T cell receptor (beta chain). V was pared by 3 bases and J by 3 bases, with 5 bases between. There are 12 residues in the CDR3. Germline CDR1 and CDR2: SNHLY and FYNNEI. Indicated treatment: oral pan-JAK inhibitor, 5-10 mg twice daily. The data derive from a study of CD8+ T cells in alopecia areata. Following extraction, RNA underwent reverse transcription to cDNA, which served as the sequencing template. Here immunoSEQ multiplex PCR was the method, and the copy in TCRdb shows in-frame clones only, minus some. The sample holds 130,000 or so clones, over 60% seen once. This TCR derives from a human donor with alopecia areata. This chain uses TRBV2 with TRBJ1-1; maybe TRBD1 (5 bases). The sequences come from CD4+ T cells sorted from blood, collected at week 4, from a patient treated with tofacitinib. The CDR3, as DNA: TGTGCCAGCAGTGACAGGGACACTGAAGCTTTCTTT. It codes for CASSDRDTEAFF.